Listed here are 16 T cell receptor beta chains from one sample, sequenced in a study of regulatory T cells in long-lasting Graves disease. Time point described: newly diagnosed GD, antithyroid drugs for less than 3 months. Isolated PBMC RNA provided the starting material for the TCR library. Building of the TCR beta libraries involved iRepertoire HTBI primers and Arm-PCR of CDR3 regions. TCRdb recomputed calls from the multiplex PCR reads with MiXCR, one row per CDR3 protein. Among about 540,000 distinct CDR3 sequences listed, around an eighth were seen once. This same sample was also part of a study on T cells in Graves' hyperthyroidism and ophthalmopathy.

The specimen comprised peripheral blood mononuclear cells (PBMCs), sampled at new diagnosis, from a patient treated with antithyroid drugs. Receptors were obtained from a man aged 25 to 40 with Graves disease.

The chain uses TRBV12-3 or TRBV12-4 and TRBJ2-7, with TRBD2 matching over 14 bases. After removal of 5 bases from V and 1 base from J, the junction contained 16 bases not matched to a gene. The CDR3 extends over 20 amino acids. CDR3 residues: CASSPGPGTSGSGLSYEQYF. In DNA form, the CDR3 reads TGTGCCAGCAGTCCAGGACCGGGGACTAGCGGGAGCGGTTTGTCCTACGAGCAGTACTTC.

This clonotype has at least ten counts. This rearrangement joins TRBV29-1 to TRBJ2-3; D gene ambiguous. Germline CDR1 is SQVTM and CDR2 is ANQGSEA. The CDR3 spans 15 residues. V gave up 2 bases and J gave up 3 bases, with 15 bases separating them. The CDR3 DNA sequence: TGCAGCGTTGAAATACATGATAGGATAACAGATACGCAGTATTTT. Its protein is CSVEIHDRITDTQYF.

This clonotype was found many times. This chain links TRBV20-1 with TRBJ2-4; possibly TRBD1 or TRBD2 for D (6 bases each). This CDR3 has 15 amino acids. The V end was cut by 3 bases, the J end by 2 bases, with 14 bases between. The germline CDR1 and CDR2 sequences are DFQATT and SNEGSKA (reference sequence). Here the CDR3 DNA reads TGCAGTGCTAGGCCCCGGGGGCTGTCCAAAAACATTCAGTACTTC. Its translation is CSARPRGLSKNIQYF.

Concerning this clonotype itself: This may be a read error: a much more frequent sequence differs by one nucleotide. This sequence joins TRBV2 and TRBJ2-7; 12 bases map to TRBD2. The CDR3 sequence is 14 residues long. Trimming removed 11 bases from V and 5 bases from J; junction bases left unmatched: 10. Germline assignment: CDR1 SNHLY and CDR2 FYNNEI. CDR3 sequence (DNA): TGTGCCGGCCAAAGGACTAGCGGGATCGACGAGCAGTACTTC. Its translation is CAGQRTSGIDEQYF. Based on the CDR3 plus reference TRBV2 and TRBJ2-7, the full variable domain is EPEVTQTPSHQVTQMGQEVILRCVPISNHLYFYWYRQILGQKVEFLVSFYNNEISEKSEIFDDQFSVERPDGSNFTLKIRSTKLEDSAMYFCAGQRTSGIDEQYFGPGTRLTVT.

This clonotype was seen at least ten times. The chain combines TRBV3-1 with TRBJ2-1; D is perhaps TRBD2 (6 bases). This CDR3 spans 14 amino acids. V lost 5 bases and J lost 10, with 18 bases in between. Per the germline V gene, CDR1 is LGHDT and CDR2 is YNNKEL (reference sequence). CDR3 nucleotides: TGTGCCAGCAGCACTGACGGGGGAAATCAGGAGCAGTTCTTC. Its translation: CASSTDGGNQEQFF.

This clonotype was seen at least ten times. The chain employs TRBV6-1 and TRBJ1-1; tentative D call: TRBD1 (5 bases). Trimming pared 2 bases from V and 4 bases from J, leaving 14 bases between. Germline values: CDR1 MNHNS, CDR2 SASEGT. The CDR3 is 15 residues long. CDR3: CASSEWIEGSTEAFF. The CDR3 coding sequence is TGTGCCAGCAGTGAATGGATCGAGGGGAGCACTGAAGCTTTCTTT.

This clonotype occurred a few times. The V gene is TRBV7-9, the J gene TRBJ1-2, with 9 bases fitting TRBD1. This CDR3 has 15 amino acids. The germline CDR1 and CDR2 sequences are SEHNR and FQNEAQ (reference sequence). V gave up 7 bases and J gave up 3 bases; unmatched junction bases: 9. The CDR3 reads CASTVQGAPHYGYTF. In nucleotides, the CDR3 is TGTGCCAGCACCGTACAGGGGGCGCCTCACTATGGCTACACCTTC.

This clonotype showed up many times. The chain employs TRBV24-1 and TRBJ2-5; TRBD2 aligns across 11 bases. The CDR3 has 16 amino acids. The germline V gene encodes CDR1 KGHDR and CDR2 SFDVKD. Germline trimming cut 4 bases from V and 2 bases from J; bases unmatched to any gene: 5. The CDR3: CATSEGGLAAQETQYF. The CDR3 DNA follows: TGTGCCACCAGTGAGGGGGGACTAGCGGCACAAGAGACCCAGTACTTC.

This clonotype was seen many times. The V call is TRBV25-1, the J call TRBJ1-1; TRBD1 is a possible D gene (6 bases). The length of the CDR3 is 14 residues. Per the germline V gene, CDR1 is MGHDK and CDR2 is SYGVNS. Trimming removed 1 base from V and 5 bases from J, with 11 bases in between. The CDR3 here is CASSESRGYTEAFF. The CDR3 DNA is TGTGCCAGCAGTGAATCCAGGGGATATACTGAAGCTTTCTTT.

V usage is TRBV6-5 and J usage is TRBJ1-5, with D perhaps TRBD1 (5 bases). The CDR3 sequence is 15 residues long. V was pared by 4 bases and J by 5 bases, with 15 bases between. From germline, CDR1 is MNHEY and CDR2 SVGAGI. CDR3 loop: CASSSEGHVHQPQHF. CDR3 DNA sequence: TGTGCCAGCAGTTCCGAAGGACATGTACATCAGCCCCAGCATTTT.

V and J are TRBV4-1 and TRBJ1-1, with D unresolved. V was trimmed by 3 bases and J by 1 base, leaving 12 bases between them. There are 15 residues in the CDR3. Germline-derived CDR1 and CDR2 are MGHRA and YSYEKL. The CDR3 coding sequence is TGCGCCAGCAGCCATCCCGGAAGGGAGAACACTGAAGCTTTCTTT. The encoded protein is CASSHPGRENTEAFF.

This clonotype was seen only a few times. This chain uses TRBV5-5 with TRBJ1-2; 7 bases match TRBD1. CDR1 is SGHKS, CDR2 YYEKEE, per germline (reference sequence). V gave up 2 bases and J gave up 8 bases; unmatched junction bases: 9. CDR3 size: 14 residues. The CDR3 loop reads CASSLGGTANGYTF. The DNA of the CDR3 is TGTGCCAGCAGCTTAGGGGGGACAGCTAACGGCTACACCTTC.

This clonotype was detected many times. The chain links TRBV7-3 to TRBJ2-1, with 12 bases that match TRBD2. V lost 5 bases to trimming and J lost 9 bases; unmatched junction nucleotides: 8. The CDR3 is 15 amino acids. Germline CDR1 SGHTA, CDR2 FQGTGA. The CDR3 bases are TGTGCCAGCAGCCGCAGACTAGCGGGAGTCGGTGAGCAGTTCTTC. Translating it yields CASSRRLAGVGEQFF.

Written as DNA, the CDR3 is TGTGCCAGCAGTGAAGGAAGGACCGGGGAGCTGTTTTTT. This gives the protein CASSEGRTGELFF. This chain links TRBV2 with TRBJ2-2; no firm D call. V dropped 1 base and J dropped 5 bases, with 5 bases sitting between them. The length of the CDR3 is 13 residues. From germline, CDR1 is SNHLY and CDR2 FYNNEI.

A remark on this clonotype: The DNA is omitted, as the CDR3 cannot be located on it reliably, and the CDR3 follows TCRdb's listing. The chain combines TRBV6-1 with TRBJ1-6; the tabulated D call, TRBD1, remains unverified against the DNA. The germline V gene has CDR1 MNHNS and CDR2 SASEGT. The CDR3 length is 15 residues, termini included. The CDR3 loop is CASSEVGAGNSPRHF.

This clonotype was detected ten times or more. This rearrangement joins TRBV29-1 to TRBJ1-3; D gene uncertain. In germline, CDR1 is SQVTM, CDR2 ANQGSEA. V lost 6 bases and J 0 bases, leaving 12 bases between the germline ends. The CDR3 runs 14 residues. The CDR3 sequence is CSVSTPVSGNTIYF. CDR3 in DNA: TGCAGCGTCAGCACCCCCGTCTCTGGAAACACCATATATTTT.